This section outlines one T cell receptor beta chain sequence together with its context. The source of the sample is a study of blood T cell repertoires in COVID-19. Study information: Specimens from acute and convalescent COVID-19 originated in the United States, Italy and Spain.

Everyone who took part was roughly 18 to 90 years old, and they came from fewer than 25 US areas. Participants' own reports of clinical history determined their cohort assignment. Authors' processing steps: Amplification with reference gene primers provided the estimates of nucleated cell counts. Sequencing used immunoSEQ multiplex PCR; TCRdb keeps in-frame clones, though not all of them. That table gives V, J and clone size, and the DNA gave D and trimming. Among about 200,000 clones listed, approximately 85% were seen once. The CDR3 totals 16 residues. CDR1 and CDR2 from the germline V gene are KGHSH and LQKENI. V lost 0 bases, J lost 4 bases, and 13 bases lay in between.

The sample taken for sequencing was PBMCs or T cells enriched from blood (not recorded which). This TCR derives from a man aged 35-49 years with acute COVID-19. The V and J genes are TRBV18 and TRBJ2-1, with D maybe TRBD2 (6 bases). CDR3 DNA: TGTGCCAGCTCACCACCGCGCCGGGAGTCTTACAATGAGCAGTTCTTC. This sequence encodes CASSPPRRESYNEQFF.